These T cell receptor beta chains were read from a single sample in a study of T cells in tuberculosis. The protocol was immunoSEQ multiplex PCR, while the TCRdb copy is restricted to in-frame clones and leaves out a portion. The sample shows around 23,000 clones, over 75% of them seen only once. The sample here was PBMCs, taken at tuberculosis diagnosis. The receptor source for this set is an adult with tuberculosis. The CDR3 runs from the conserved cysteine through the conserved F or W. The order of the fields is clone size, V gene, J gene, D gene, CDR3 DNA, CDR3 protein. D genes are given only for firm matches. Clone sizes are given selectively: once, few, many, or a class where the clone is expanded.

clone size: .
V gene: TRBV29-1
J gene: TRBJ1-2
D gene: .
CDR3 DNA: TGCAGCTTCTCGTCCAGGGCGTCCAACTATGGCTACACCTTC
CDR3 protein: CSFSSRASNYGYTF

clone size: .
V gene: TRBV5-4
J gene: TRBJ1-1
D gene: .
CDR3 DNA: TGTGCCAGCAGCTTCGGAGATTTGAACACTGAAGCTTTCTTT
CDR3 protein: CASSFGDLNTEAFF

clone size: .
V gene: TRBV6-1
J gene: TRBJ1-2
D gene: TRBD1
CDR3 DNA: TGTGCCAGCAGTGATCGGGACAGGGGTGATGGCTACACCTTC
CDR3 protein: CASSDRDRGDGYTF

clone size: .
V gene: TRBV7-9
J gene: TRBJ2-3
D gene: .
CDR3 DNA: TGTGCCAGCAGCATGACGTTCAGGGTCGGGCTAGATACGCAGTATTTT
CDR3 protein: CASSMTFRVGLDTQYF

clone size: few
V gene: TRBV6-5
J gene: TRBJ2-1
D gene: TRBD2
CDR3 DNA: TGTGCCAGCAGACCGTCTAGCGGGAGTTCGTTCTTC
CDR3 protein: CASRPSSGSSFF

clone size: .
V gene: TRBV21-1
J gene: TRBJ1-5
D gene: .
CDR3 DNA: TGTGCCAGCAGCAAAGGAACAGGGAGCAATCAGCCCCAGCATTTT
CDR3 protein: CASSKGTGSNQPQHF

clone size: .
V gene: TRBV5-1
J gene: TRBJ2-2
D gene: .
CDR3 DNA: TGCGCCAGCAGCTTGTACGAGGGAGGCACCGGGGAGCTGTTTTTT
CDR3 protein: CASSLYEGGTGELFF

clone size: .
V gene: TRBV10-3
J gene: TRBJ1-1
D gene: .
CDR3 DNA: TGTGCCATCAGCAGTACAGGGAACATGAACACTGAAGCTTTCTTT
CDR3 protein: CAISSTGNMNTEAFF

clone size: .
V gene: TRBV7-8
J gene: TRBJ2-5
D gene: .
CDR3 DNA: TGTGCCAGCAGCTACGAATGGGGCGGGAAAGAGACCCAGTACTTC
CDR3 protein: CASSYEWGGKETQYF

clone size: .
V gene: TRBV7-2
J gene: TRBJ2-3
D gene: .
CDR3 DNA: TGTGCCAGCAGCTTGGGCGGGGCCGACACAGATACGCAGTATTTT
CDR3 protein: CASSLGGADTDTQYF

clone size: large
V gene: TRBV10-1
J gene: TRBJ1-2
D gene: .
CDR3 DNA: TGCGCCAGCAGTGACGGTAGTCTCTATGGCTACACCTTC
CDR3 protein: CASSDGSLYGYTF

clone size: few
V gene: TRBV29-1
J gene: TRBJ2-1
D gene: TRBD2
CDR3 DNA: TGCAGCGTTGAAGAGGTTCTAGCGGGATTATATGAGCAGTTCTTC
CDR3 protein: CSVEEVLAGLYEQFF

clone size: few
V gene: TRBV6-5
J gene: TRBJ2-1
D gene: TRBD2
CDR3 DNA: TGTGCCAGCAGTTACGGGACTAGCGGGAAATATGAGCAGTTCTTC
CDR3 protein: CASSYGTSGKYEQFF

clone size: .
V gene: TRBV7-9
J gene: TRBJ2-2
D gene: TRBD1
CDR3 DNA: TGTGCCAGCAGCTTAGGAGGGACAGGGAGTACCGGGGAGCTGTTTTTT
CDR3 protein: CASSLGGTGSTGELFF

clone size: few
V gene: TRBV9
J gene: TRBJ2-1
D gene: .
CDR3 DNA: TGTGCCAGCAGCGTAGAGGGTTTTGGGAGCTCCTACAATGAGCAGTTCTTC
CDR3 protein: CASSVEGFGSSYNEQFF

clone size: .
V gene: TRBV6-1
J gene: TRBJ1-2
D gene: TRBD1
CDR3 DNA: TGTGCCAGCAGAGAGACAGGGAAGGATGGCTACACCTTC
CDR3 protein: CASRETGKDGYTF

clone size: .
V gene: TRBV10-3
J gene: TRBJ2-1
D gene: .
CDR3 DNA: TGTGCGGTCGCGGGGAGCTCCTACAATGAGCAGTTCTTC
CDR3 protein: CAVAGSSYNEQFF

clone size: .
V gene: TRBV5-1
J gene: TRBJ2-2
D gene: TRBD2
CDR3 DNA: TGCGCCAGCAGCCAGCGGGAGTGGGTCACCGGGGAGCTGTTTTTT
CDR3 protein: CASSQREWVTGELFF

clone size: .
V gene: TRBV7-2
J gene: TRBJ1-6
D gene: .
CDR3 DNA: TGTGCCAGCAGCTTAGAAAGGGAGTCTTCACCCCTCCACTTT
CDR3 protein: CASSLERESSPLHF

clone size: .
V gene: TRBV10-1
J gene: TRBJ1-1
D gene: .
CDR3 DNA: TGCGCCAGCAGTGAGTTAGAACGGGAAAACACTGAAGCTTTCTTT
CDR3 protein: CASSELERENTEAFF

clone size: .
V gene: TRBV5-1
J gene: TRBJ2-2
D gene: .
CDR3 DNA: TGCGCCAGCAGCCCCTTCGGGGGGAACACCGGGGAGCTGTTTTTT
CDR3 protein: CASSPFGGNTGELFF

clone size: .
V gene: TRBV6-4
J gene: TRBJ2-1
D gene: TRBD2
CDR3 DNA: TGTGCCAGCAGTGACAAGGCTAGCGGGGGTTACAATGAGCAGTTCTTC
CDR3 protein: CASSDKASGGYNEQFF

clone size: .
V gene: TRBV27
J gene: TRBJ1-5
D gene: .
CDR3 DNA: TGTGCCAGCAGTTTTTGGGGCCACAGGGAGGGGAATCAGCCCCAGCATTTT
CDR3 protein: CASSFWGHREGNQPQHF

clone size: .
V gene: TRBV4-2
J gene: TRBJ2-7
D gene: TRBD2
CDR3 DNA: TGTGCCAGCAGCCACAGCGGGACTAGCGGATACGAGCAGTACTTC
CDR3 protein: CASSHSGTSGYEQYF

clone size: .
V gene: TRBV19
J gene: TRBJ1-1
D gene: .
CDR3 DNA: TGTGCCAGTAGTATAGACGCAGGGTCCTACACTGAAGCTTTCTTT
CDR3 protein: CASSIDAGSYTEAFF

clone size: few
V gene: TRBV5-1
J gene: TRBJ1-1
D gene: .
CDR3 DNA: TGCGCCAGCAGTCCCCTTAACGGGAACCGTGAAGCTTTCTTT
CDR3 protein: CASSPLNGNREAFF

clone size: once
V gene: TRBV5-6
J gene: TRBJ2-4
D gene: .
CDR3 DNA: TGTGCCAGCAGCTTGGGACAGAACATTCAGTACTTC
CDR3 protein: CASSLGQNIQYF

clone size: .
V gene: TRBV11-3
J gene: TRBJ2-1
D gene: TRBD2
CDR3 DNA: TGTGCCAGCAGCTCGGGACTAGCGGGGGAAAATGAGCAGTTCTTC
CDR3 protein: CASSSGLAGENEQFF